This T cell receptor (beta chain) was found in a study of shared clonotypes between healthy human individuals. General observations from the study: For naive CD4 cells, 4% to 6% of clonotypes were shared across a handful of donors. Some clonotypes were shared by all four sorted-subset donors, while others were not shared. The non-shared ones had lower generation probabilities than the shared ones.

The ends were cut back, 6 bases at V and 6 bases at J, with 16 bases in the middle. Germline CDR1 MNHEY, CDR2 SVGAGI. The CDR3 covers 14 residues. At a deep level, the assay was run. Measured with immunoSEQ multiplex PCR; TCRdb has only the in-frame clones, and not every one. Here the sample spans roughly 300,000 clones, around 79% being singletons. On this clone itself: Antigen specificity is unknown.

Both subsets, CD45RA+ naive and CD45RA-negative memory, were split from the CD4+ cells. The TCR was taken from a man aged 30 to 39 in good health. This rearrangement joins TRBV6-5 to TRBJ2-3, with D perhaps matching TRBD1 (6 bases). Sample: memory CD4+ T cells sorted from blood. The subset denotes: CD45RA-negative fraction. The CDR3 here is CASSRPGTTDTQYF. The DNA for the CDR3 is TGTGCCAGCAGCCGGCCGGGGACAACCGATACGCAGTATTTT.